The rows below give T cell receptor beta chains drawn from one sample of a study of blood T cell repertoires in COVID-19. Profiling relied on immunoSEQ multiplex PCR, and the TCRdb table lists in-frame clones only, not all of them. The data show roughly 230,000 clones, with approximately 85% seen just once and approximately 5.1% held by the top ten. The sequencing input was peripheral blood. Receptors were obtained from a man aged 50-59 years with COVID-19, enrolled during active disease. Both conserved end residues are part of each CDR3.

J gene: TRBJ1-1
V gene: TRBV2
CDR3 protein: CASSLLTENTEAFF

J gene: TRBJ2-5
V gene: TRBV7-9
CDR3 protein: CASSFITGETQYF

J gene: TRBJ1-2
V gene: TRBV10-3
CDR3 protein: CAISGASNYGYTF

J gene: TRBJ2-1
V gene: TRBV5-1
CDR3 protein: CASSLQQGNNEQFF

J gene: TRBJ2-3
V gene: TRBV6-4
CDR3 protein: CASSDRIAGVGTDTQYF

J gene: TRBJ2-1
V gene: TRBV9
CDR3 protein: CASSVRDISYNEQFF

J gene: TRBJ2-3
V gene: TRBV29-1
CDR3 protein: CSVGRAGGNTDTQYF

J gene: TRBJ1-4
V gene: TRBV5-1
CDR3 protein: CASSRNRVANEKLFF

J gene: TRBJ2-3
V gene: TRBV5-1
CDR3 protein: CASSLRGVADTQYF

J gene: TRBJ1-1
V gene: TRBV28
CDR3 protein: CASSLLQNYTEAFF

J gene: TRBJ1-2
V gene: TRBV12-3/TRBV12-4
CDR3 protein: CASRAGTGAPGTF

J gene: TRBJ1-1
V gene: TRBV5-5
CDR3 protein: CASSLAAMNTEAFF

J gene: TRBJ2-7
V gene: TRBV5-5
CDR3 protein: CASSLMRAERYEQYF

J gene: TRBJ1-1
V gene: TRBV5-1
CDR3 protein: CASSLEPGWYTEAFF

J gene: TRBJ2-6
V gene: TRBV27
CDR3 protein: CASRQILASGANVLTF

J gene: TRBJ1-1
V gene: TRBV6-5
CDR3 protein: CASTGLRLDTEAFF

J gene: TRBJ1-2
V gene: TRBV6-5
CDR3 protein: CASTESRGKGYTF

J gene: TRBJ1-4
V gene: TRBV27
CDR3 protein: CASSYGQGSEKLFF

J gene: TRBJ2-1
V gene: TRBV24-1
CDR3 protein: CATSDPIDNEQFF

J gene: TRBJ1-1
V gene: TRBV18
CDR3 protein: CASSGQGGTEAFF

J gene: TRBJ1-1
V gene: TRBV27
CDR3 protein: CASNRGLWANTEAFF

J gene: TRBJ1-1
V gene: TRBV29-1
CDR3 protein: CSVGGSHTEAFF

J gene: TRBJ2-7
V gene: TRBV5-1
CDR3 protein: CASSPGMISYEQYF

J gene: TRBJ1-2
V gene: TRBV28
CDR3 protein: CASLFRAGRGEPNYGYTF

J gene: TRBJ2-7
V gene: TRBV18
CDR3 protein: CASRRGDEQYF

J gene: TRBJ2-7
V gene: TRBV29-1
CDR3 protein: CSVQRGAEYEQYF

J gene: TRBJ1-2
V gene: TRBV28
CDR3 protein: CASSLISRGQGYGYTF

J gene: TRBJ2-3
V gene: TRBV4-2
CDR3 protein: CASSQDLAGGTDTQYF

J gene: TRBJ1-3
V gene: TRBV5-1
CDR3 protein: CASSVDGQGASNTIYF

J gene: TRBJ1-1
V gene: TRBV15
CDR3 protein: CATGLGTEAFF

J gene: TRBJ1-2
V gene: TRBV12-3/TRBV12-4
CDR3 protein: CASSSGFYGYTF

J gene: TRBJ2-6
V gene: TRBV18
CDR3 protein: CASPPSSGANVLTF

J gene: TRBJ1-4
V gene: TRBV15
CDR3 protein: CATSSRTGTELF

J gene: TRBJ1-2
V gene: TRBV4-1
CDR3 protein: CASSLKQGAGYGYTF

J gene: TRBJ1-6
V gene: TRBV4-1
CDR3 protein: CASSQVRTGILDNSPLHF

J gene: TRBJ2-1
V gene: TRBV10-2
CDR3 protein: CASSYEGGSYNEQFF

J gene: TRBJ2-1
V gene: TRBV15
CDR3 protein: CATSRPASGVNEQFF

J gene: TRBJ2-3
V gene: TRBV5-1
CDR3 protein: CASSRGGSDTQYF

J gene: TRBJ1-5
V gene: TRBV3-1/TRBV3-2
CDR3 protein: CASSRDRAQPQHF

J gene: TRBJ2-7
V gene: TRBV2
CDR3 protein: CASSENRLSSYEQYF

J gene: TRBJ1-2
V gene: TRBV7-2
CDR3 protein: CASSFTGDRYGYTF

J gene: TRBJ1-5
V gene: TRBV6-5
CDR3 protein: CASSFSGTANQPQHF

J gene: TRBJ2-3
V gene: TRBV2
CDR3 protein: CASSEGAGGRDTQYF

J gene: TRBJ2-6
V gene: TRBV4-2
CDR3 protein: CASSQPGQSNPLSGANVLTF

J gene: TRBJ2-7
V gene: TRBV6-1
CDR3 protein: CASSDGGEYEQYF

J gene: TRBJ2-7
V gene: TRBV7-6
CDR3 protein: CASSRVAGPDSYEQYF

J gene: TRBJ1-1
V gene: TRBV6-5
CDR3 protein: CASSYSQMMNTEAFF

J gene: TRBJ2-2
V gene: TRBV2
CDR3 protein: CASSVIATGELFF

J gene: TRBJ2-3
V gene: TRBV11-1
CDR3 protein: CASTKDRPGDTQYF